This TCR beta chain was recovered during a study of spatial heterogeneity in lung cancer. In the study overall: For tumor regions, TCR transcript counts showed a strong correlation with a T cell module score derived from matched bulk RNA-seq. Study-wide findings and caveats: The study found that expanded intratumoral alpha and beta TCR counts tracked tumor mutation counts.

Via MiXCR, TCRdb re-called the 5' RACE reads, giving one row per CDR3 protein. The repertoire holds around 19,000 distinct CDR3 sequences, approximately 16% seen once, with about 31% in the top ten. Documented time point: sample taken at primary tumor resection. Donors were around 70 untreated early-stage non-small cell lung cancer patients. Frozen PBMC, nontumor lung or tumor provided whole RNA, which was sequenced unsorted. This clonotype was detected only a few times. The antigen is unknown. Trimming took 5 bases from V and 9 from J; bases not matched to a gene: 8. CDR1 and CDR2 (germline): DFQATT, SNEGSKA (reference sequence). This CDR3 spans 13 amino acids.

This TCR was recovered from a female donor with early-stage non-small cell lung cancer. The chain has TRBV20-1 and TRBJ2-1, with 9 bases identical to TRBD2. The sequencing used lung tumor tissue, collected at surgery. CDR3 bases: TGCAGTGCTGATATGGGACTAGCCGCTGAGCAGTTCTTC. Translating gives CSADMGLAAEQFF.